These T cell receptor beta chains were read from a single sample in a study of cytomegalovirus exposure and HLA in healthy donors. TCRdb keeps only in-frame clones here, not all; method: immunoSEQ multiplex PCR. There are around 99,000 clones in the sample; 82% occur only once, and roughly 2.7% lies in the top ten. Sequenced: PBMCs. The receptor set was obtained from a man younger than 40 in good health and CMV-seropositive. Each CDR3 is given with its conserved first and last residue. D genes are given only for firm matches. Size is omitted from some rows. Given values are once, few, many or a class for expanded clones.

TRBV19,TRBJ2-7,NA,TRBD1,TGTGCCAGTAGTATCCTCGGACAGGGGTACTACGAGCAGTACTTC,CASSILGQGYYEQYF
TRBV6-5,TRBJ1-5,NA,NA,TGTGCCAGCCCAGGTCGTCCCCAGCATTTT,CASPGRPQHF
TRBV15,TRBJ1-5,few,TRBD1,TGTGCCACCAGGATGACAGGGGGGCAGCCCCAGCATTTT,CATRMTGGQPQHF
TRBV6-5,TRBJ1-2,NA,NA,TGTGCCAGCAGTTCCGGGAGCCCCTATGGCTACACCTTC,CASSSGSPYGYTF
TRBV11-3,TRBJ2-5,once,NA,TGTGCCAGCAGCACCAGCGGTACAACCCAGTACTTC,CASSTSGTTQYF
TRBV29-1,TRBJ2-3,NA,NA,TGCAGCTTAGGGACTTTTCAAACAGATACGCAGTATTTT,CSLGTFQTDTQYF
TRBV4-1,TRBJ2-7,NA,TRBD2,TGCGCCAGCAGCCAAGACCCCTCACTCCCGGGACTATATTACGAGCAGTACTTC,CASSQDPSLPGLYYEQYF
TRBV4-1,TRBJ2-5,NA,NA,TGCGCCAGCAGCCAAAGGGGGTCCCAAGAGACCCAGTACTTC,CASSQRGSQETQYF
TRBV18,TRBJ1-2,few,NA,TGTGCCAGCTCACCGAGTCGGGGGGGAGCTAACTATGGCTACACCTTC,CASSPSRGGANYGYTF
TRBV30,TRBJ1-2,few,NA,TGTGCCTGGAGTGTTCCCGGTAACTATGGCTACACCTTC,CAWSVPGNYGYTF
TRBV18,TRBJ2-7,NA,NA,TGTGCCAGCTCACCCTTTGGGTCCCTCCCAGACAGCTACGAGCAGTACTTC,CASSPFGSLPDSYEQYF
TRBV13,TRBJ2-2,NA,TRBD2,TGTGCCAGCAGCTTAATTAGGACTAGCGGGGGGAATACCGGGGAGCTGTTTTTT,CASSLIRTSGGNTGELFF
TRBV18,TRBJ2-7,once,NA,TGTGCCAGCTCACCCAAAGGGGGTGAAAGGGCCGAGCAGTACTTC,CASSPKGGERAEQYF
TRBV19,TRBJ2-3,NA,NA,TGTGCCACCGGGAGCGGCGTGGATACGCAGTATTTT,CATGSGVDTQYF
TRBV4-1,TRBJ1-6,NA,NA,TGCGCCAGCAGCCAAGAAGGTTGGAGCAGAGATAATTCACCCCTCCACTTT,CASSQEGWSRDNSPLHF
TRBV18,TRBJ2-1,few,NA,TGTGCCAGCTCACCAACTCGGAACTCAGGGCATGAGCAGTTCTTC,CASSPTRNSGHEQFF
TRBV5-1,TRBJ1-2,once,TRBD1,TGCGCCAGCAGCTCACGGACAGGGAAGGACTATGGCTACACCTTC,CASSSRTGKDYGYTF
TRBV6-5,TRBJ2-2,NA,TRBD1,TGTGCCAGCAGTTACGGGACAGGGACCGGGGAGCTGTTTTTT,CASSYGTGTGELFF
TRBV6-1,TRBJ1-5,NA,NA,TGTGCCAGCAGTGAACGGCGGGATCAGCCCCAGCATTTT,CASSERRDQPQHF
TRBV6-1,TRBJ1-1,NA,TRBD1,TGTGCCGGGGAAGGACAGGGAGTGAACACTGAAGCTTTCTTT,CAGEGQGVNTEAFF
TRBV5-1,TRBJ1-3,NA,NA,TGCGCCAGCAGCTTGGGAGACACCTTCTCTGGAAACACCATATATTTT,CASSLGDTFSGNTIYF
TRBV18,TRBJ1-5,NA,TRBD1,TGTGCCAGCTCCGGACAGGACAATCAGCCCCAGCATTTT,CASSGQDNQPQHF
TRBV19,TRBJ2-2,NA,TRBD1,TGTGCCAGTAGCCTCGGACAGGCAGCCGGGGAGCTGTTTTTT,CASSLGQAAGELFF
TRBV10-1,TRBJ1-5,NA,NA,TGCGCCAGCAGTGAAGGAACCCGCGCGGGTCAGCCCCAGCATTTT,CASSEGTRAGQPQHF
TRBV9,TRBJ2-5,NA,NA,TGTGCCAGCAGCCCCAGCGTACGGGGGAACCAAGAGACCCAGTACTTC,CASSPSVRGNQETQYF
TRBV12-5,TRBJ2-3,NA,TRBD1,TGTGCTAGTGGTTTGGACGACAGGGTAACAGATACGCAGTATTTT,CASGLDDRVTDTQYF
TRBV2,TRBJ1-5,NA,NA,TGTGCCAGCAGTGTAGAGACTGTCCTTCTAAGGCAGCCCCAGCATTTT,CASSVETVLLRQPQHF
TRBV7-9,TRBJ2-2,NA,TRBD2,TGTGCCAGCAGCGCGGGACTAGCGGGACACACCGGGGAGCTGTTTTTT,CASSAGLAGHTGELFF
TRBV5-1,TRBJ2-7,NA,NA,TGCGCCAGCAGCTTGGGGCAGGGTCTATACGAGCAGTACTTC,CASSLGQGLYEQYF
TRBV18,TRBJ2-2,few,TRBD1,TGTGCCAGCTCACCAAACAGGGGGGACACCGGGGAGCTGTTTTTT,CASSPNRGDTGELFF
TRBV7-7,TRBJ2-1,NA,NA,TGTGCCAGCAGCCCGGAGCCAGATCGGTCCTACAATGAGCAGTTCTTC,CASSPEPDRSYNEQFF
TRBV6-1,TRBJ2-7,once,NA,TGTGCCAGCAGTGAATCCAGGGTGGGTCGCGAGCAGTACTTC,CASSESRVGREQYF
TRBV18,TRBJ1-1,NA,TRBD1,TGTGCCAGCTCACCATTGGCGTGGGACAGCACTGAAGCTTTCTTT,CASSPLAWDSTEAFF
TRBV9,TRBJ1-1,NA,NA,TGTGCCAGCAGCGTCTCCTGGGGAGGGGCGGATACTGAAGCTTTCTTT,CASSVSWGGADTEAFF
TRBV5-6,TRBJ1-2,NA,TRBD1,TGTGCCAGCAGCGGACAGGGTTCTCTCTACTATGGCTACACCTTC,CASSGQGSLYYGYTF
TRBV15,TRBJ2-2,NA,TRBD1,TGTGCCACCAGCAGAGTCCCAGACAGGGTGACCGGGGAGCTGTTTTTT,CATSRVPDRVTGELFF
TRBV4-2,TRBJ2-1,NA,TRBD2,TGTGCCAGCAGCCAAGGAACTAGCGGGGGGCATGAGCAGTTCTTC,CASSQGTSGGHEQFF
TRBV5-6,TRBJ2-3,NA,NA,TGTGCCAGCAGCACCTGGCTGAGCACAGATACGCAGTATTTT,CASSTWLSTDTQYF
TRBV6-1,TRBJ2-2,NA,NA,TGTGCCAGCAGTCAAAAGACAGACCTTACCGGGGAGCTGTTTTTT,CASSQKTDLTGELFF
TRBV7-6,TRBJ2-7,NA,NA,TGTGCCAGCAGCGACGACAGCTACGAGCAGTACTTC,CASSDDSYEQYF
TRBV5-8,TRBJ1-2,NA,TRBD1,TGTGCCAGCAGCGGAGCCGACAGGGGGCGCGGTGGCTACACCTTC,CASSGADRGRGGYTF
TRBV5-1,TRBJ1-2,NA,NA,TGCGCCAGCAGCTTGGAATCAGTGGCGGTTAACTATGGCTACACCTTC,CASSLESVAVNYGYTF